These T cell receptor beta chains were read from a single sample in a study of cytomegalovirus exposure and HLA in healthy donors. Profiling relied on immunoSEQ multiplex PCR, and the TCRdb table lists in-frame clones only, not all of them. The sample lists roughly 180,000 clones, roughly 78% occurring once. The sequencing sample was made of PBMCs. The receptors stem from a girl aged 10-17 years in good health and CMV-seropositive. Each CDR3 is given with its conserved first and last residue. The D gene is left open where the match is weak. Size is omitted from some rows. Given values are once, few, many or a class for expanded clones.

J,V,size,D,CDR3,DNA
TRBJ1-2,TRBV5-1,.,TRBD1,CASSYGDRGREGYTF,TGCGCCAGCAGCTACGGGGACAGGGGGCGCGAGGGCTACACCTTC
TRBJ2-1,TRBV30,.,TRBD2,CAATRLAAWSSYNEQFF,TGTGCCGCCACCCGACTAGCGGCTTGGAGCTCCTACAATGAGCAGTTCTTC
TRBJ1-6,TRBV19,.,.,CASSISTGSSYNSPLHF,TGTGCCAGTAGTATTTCGACGGGGAGCTCCTATAATTCACCCCTCCACTTT
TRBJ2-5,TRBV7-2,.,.,CASSLSGVGRETQYF,TGTGCCAGCAGCTTGTCGGGGGTGGGAAGAGAGACCCAGTACTTC
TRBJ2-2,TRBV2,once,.,CASSETWSSTGELFF,TGTGCCAGCAGTGAAACCTGGAGTTCCACCGGGGAGCTGTTTTTT
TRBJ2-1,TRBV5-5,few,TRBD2,CASILLAGGNNEQFF,TGTGCCAGCATATTACTAGCGGGGGGGAACAATGAGCAGTTCTTC
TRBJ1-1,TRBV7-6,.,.,CASSLGGAGNTEAFF,TGTGCCAGCAGCTTAGGCGGGGCCGGGAACACTGAAGCTTTCTTT
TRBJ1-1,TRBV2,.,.,CASSGTDFAEAFF,TGTGCCAGCAGTGGGACAGATTTCGCTGAAGCTTTCTTT
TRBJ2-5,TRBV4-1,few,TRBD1,CASSQDGTGRKETQYF,TGCGCCAGCAGCCAAGATGGGACAGGAAGAAAAGAGACCCAGTACTTC
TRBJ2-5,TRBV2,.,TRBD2,CASSPGLAGGGETQYF,TGTGCCAGCAGTCCTGGACTAGCGGGGGGGGGAGAGACCCAGTACTTC
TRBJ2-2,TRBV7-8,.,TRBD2,CASSRTSGGSNTGELFF,TGTGCCAGCAGCCGGACTAGCGGGGGGTCTAACACCGGGGAGCTGTTTTTT
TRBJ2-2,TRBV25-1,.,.,CASLGGELFF,TGTGCCAGCCTAGGCGGGGAGCTGTTTTTT
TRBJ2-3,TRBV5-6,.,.,CASSLGGQYTDTQYF,TGTGCCAGCAGCTTGGGAGGACAATACACAGATACGCAGTATTTT
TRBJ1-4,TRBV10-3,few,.,CAIRDTEKLFF,TGTGCCATCAGGGACACGGAAAAACTGTTTTTT
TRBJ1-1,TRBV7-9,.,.,CASSLRGLNTEAFF,TGTGCCAGCAGCCTCAGGGGACTGAACACTGAAGCTTTCTTT
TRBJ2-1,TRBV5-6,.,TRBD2,CASSSGGPRSYNEQFF,TGTGCCAGCAGCAGCGGGGGTCCCCGCTCCTACAATGAGCAGTTCTTC
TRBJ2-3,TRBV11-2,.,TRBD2,CASSLLAGGSTDTQYF,TGTGCCAGCAGCTTACTAGCGGGGGGTAGCACAGATACGCAGTATTTT
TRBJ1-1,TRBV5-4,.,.,CASSLDGQAFF,TGTGCCAGCAGCTTGGATGGGCAAGCTTTCTTT
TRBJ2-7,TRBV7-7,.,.,CASSPTGFSYEQYF,TGTGCCAGCAGCCCAACAGGTTTTTCCTACGAGCAGTACTTC
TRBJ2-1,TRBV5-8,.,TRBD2,CANEKHVMGGDNEQFF,TGTGCCAACGAAAAACACGTGATGGGGGGGGACAATGAGCAGTTCTTC
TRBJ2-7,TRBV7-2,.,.,CASSTTYEQYF,TGTGCCAGCAGCACTACCTACGAGCAGTACTTC
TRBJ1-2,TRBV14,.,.,CASSRVVEGGYTF,TGTGCCAGCAGCCGGGTAGTGGAGGGCGGCTACACCTTC
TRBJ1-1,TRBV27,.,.,CASSWQTGTEAFF,TGTGCCAGCTCGTGGCAGACGGGCACTGAAGCTTTCTTT
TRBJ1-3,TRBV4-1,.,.,CASSPVPGFGGNTIYF,TGCGCCAGCAGCCCCGTCCCGGGGTTCGGTGGAAACACCATATATTTT
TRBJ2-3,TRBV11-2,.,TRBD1,CASTATGLTDTQYF,TGTGCCAGCACCGCGACAGGGCTCACAGATACGCAGTATTTT
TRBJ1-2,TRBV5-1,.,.,CASSLNTANYGYTF,TGCGCCAGCAGCCTCAACACAGCTAACTATGGCTACACCTTC
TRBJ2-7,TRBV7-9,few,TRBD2,CASSLAGAGAYEQYF,TGTGCCAGCAGCCTTGCTGGAGCGGGGGCCTACGAGCAGTACTTC
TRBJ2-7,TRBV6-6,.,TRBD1,CASSYSGQGYYEQYF,TGTGCCAGCAGTTACTCGGGACAGGGATACTACGAGCAGTACTTC
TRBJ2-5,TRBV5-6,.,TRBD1,CASSLGQGGDQYF,TGTGCCAGCAGCCTAGGACAGGGTGGCGACCAGTACTTC
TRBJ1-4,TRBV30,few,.,CAWGRVYEKLFF,TGTGCCTGGGGGCGGGTTTATGAAAAACTGTTTTTT
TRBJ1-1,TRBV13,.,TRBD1,CASSPPGQVGGIEAFF,TGTGCCAGCAGCCCACCGGGACAGGTGGGTGGGATTGAAGCTTTCTTT
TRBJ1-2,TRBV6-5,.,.,CASSEGQYLWDYTF,TGTGCCAGCAGTGAAGGACAGTACCTATGGGACTACACCTTC
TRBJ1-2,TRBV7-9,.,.,CASIHSGLPNYGYTF,TGTGCCAGCATCCATTCAGGGCTACCAAACTATGGCTACACCTTC
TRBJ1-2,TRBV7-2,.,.,CASSLGFGGRGYTF,TGTGCCAGCAGCTTAGGTTTCGGGGGACGTGGCTACACCTTC
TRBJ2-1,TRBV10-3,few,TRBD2,CAISEPGTSTKGNEQFF,TGTGCCATCAGTGAGCCCGGGACTAGCACTAAAGGCAATGAGCAGTTCTTC
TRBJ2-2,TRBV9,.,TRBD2,CASSVAPSRSGGHTGELFF,TGTGCCAGCAGCGTAGCCCCCTCTAGGAGCGGGGGACACACCGGGGAGCTGTTTTTT
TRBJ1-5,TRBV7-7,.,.,CASSPKELVWRNQPQHF,TGTGCCAGCAGCCCAAAAGAGCTAGTTTGGCGCAATCAGCCCCAGCATTTT
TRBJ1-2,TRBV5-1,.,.,CASSSGQTLVQNYGYTF,TGCGCCAGCAGCTCAGGACAGACCCTGGTCCAAAACTATGGCTACACCTTC
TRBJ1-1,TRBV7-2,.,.,CASSLVLYTEAFF,TGTGCCAGCAGCTTAGTACTGTACACTGAAGCTTTCTTT
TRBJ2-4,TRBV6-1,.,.,CASRTPSAKNIQYF,TGTGCCAGCAGAACACCTTCCGCCAAAAACATTCAGTACTTC
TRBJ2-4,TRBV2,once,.,CASSSDLAKNIQYF,TGTGCCAGCAGTTCAGATTTAGCCAAAAACATTCAGTACTTC
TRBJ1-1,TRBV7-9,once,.,CASSLRPQGHTEAFF,TGTGCCAGCAGCTTAAGGCCCCAGGGTCATACTGAAGCTTTCTTT
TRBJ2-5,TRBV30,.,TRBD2,CAFQVAGGTQYF,TGTGCCTTCCAGGTAGCGGGGGGGACCCAGTACTTC